Listed here are 8 T cell receptor beta chains from one sample, sequenced in a study of blood T cell repertoires in COVID-19. Using immunoSEQ multiplex PCR, the repertoire was profiled, and TCRdb retains in-frame clones only, with some absent. Of around 160,000 clones in the sample, around 90% were seen once. The sequencing sample was made of peripheral blood. Receptors were obtained from a man in his fifties or sixties with acute or convalescent COVID-19.

The J gene is TRBJ2-1, the V gene TRBV14; 8 nucleotides line up with TRBD1. Germline trimming cut 2 bases from V and 4 bases from J; bases unmatched to any gene: 13. CDR1 and CDR2 from the germline V gene are SGHDN and FVKESK. CDR3 length equals 18 residues. This CDR3 reads CASSQRQGRVLSYNEQFF. The CDR3 bases are TGTGCCAGCAGCCAAAGACAGGGGCGGGTTCTCTCTTACAATGAGCAGTTCTTC.

The V call is TRBV13, the J call TRBJ2-6, with 9 nucleotides matching TRBD1. V lost 5 bases and J lost 0; bases outside the gene matches: 11. The CDR3 is made up of 19 amino acids. Germline V gene lookup returns CDR1 PRHDT and CDR2 FYEKMQ (reference sequence). DNA for the CDR3: TGTGCCAGCAGCGGCCGCCGGGACAGGGCATCCTCTGGGGCCAACGTCCTGACTTTC. It translates to CASSGRRDRASSGANVLTF. The complete variable domain, with remaining parts taken from reference TRBV13 and TRBJ2-6, reads AAGVIQSPRHLIKEKRETATLKCYPIPRHDTVYWYQQGPGQDPQFLISFYEKMQSDKGSIPDRFSAQQFSDYHSELNMSSLELGDSALYFCASSGRRDRASSGANVLTFGAGSRLTVL.

J is TRBJ1-1 and V is TRBV27; D is unclear. Germline V gene data show CDR1 as MNHEY and CDR2 as SMNVEV (reference sequence). The CDR3 consists of 15 residues. V was trimmed by 0 bases and J by 4 bases, leaving 12 bases between them. The CDR3 DNA is TGTGCCAGCAGTTTATCTTGGCCTTTAAGCACTGAAGCTTTCTTT. This translates into CASSLSWPLSTEAFF.

The chain employs TRBV4-1 and TRBJ2-7; D is perhaps TRBD1 (6 bases). Trimming cost V 5 bases and J 2 bases, with 16 bases left between them. Germline V gene sequence: CDR1 MGHRA, CDR2 YSYEKL. The CDR3 is 15 amino acids. CDR3 residues: CASSIRGTSPYEQYF. CDR3 sequence (DNA): TGCGCCAGCAGCATTAGGGGGACGAGCCCCTACGAGCAGTACTTC.

This chain joins TRBV5-1 and TRBJ2-5, with 8 bases fitting TRBD1. Germline CDR1 and CDR2: SGHRS and YFSETQ. V lost 2 bases, J lost 2 bases, and 11 bases stayed unmatched. CDR3 length: 17 residues. The CDR3 is CASSFGGTGVLQETQYF. The DNA of the CDR3 is TGCGCCAGCAGCTTTGGGGGGACAGGTGTACTTCAAGAGACCCAGTACTTC.

V is TRBV2 and J is TRBJ1-2, with 9 bases that match TRBD1. This CDR3 region has 14 residues. Germline assignment: CDR1 SNHLY and CDR2 FYNNEI. V was pared by 6 bases and J by 8 bases, with 10 bases of the junction left unmatched. The CDR3 region has the DNA TGTGCCAGCAGCCGGACAGGGGATACCTTCGGCTACACCTTC. This gives the protein CASSRTGDTFGYTF.

The chain's CDR3 is CASTETSGGPYNEQFF. The DNA for the CDR3 is TGTGCCAGCACCGAGACTAGCGGGGGCCCATACAATGAGCAGTTCTTC. The chain uses TRBV2 and TRBJ2-1, with 12 bases matching TRBD2. The CDR3 is made up of 16 amino acids. After removal of 7 bases from V and 4 bases from J, the junction contained 8 bases not matched to a gene. Germline CDR1 and CDR2: SNHLY and FYNNEI.

J is TRBJ1-6 and V is TRBV5-4; 11 bases are a match to TRBD1. The CDR3 length is 15 residues. Germline CDR1 and CDR2: SGHNT and YYREEE (reference sequence). J gave up 7 bases and V 2 bases, and 2 bases lay outside the gene matches. CDR3 sequence (DNA): TGTGCCAGCAGCTTCGGACAGGGGGCAAATTCACCCCTCCACTTT. Amino acids: CASSFGQGANSPLHF.